This T cell receptor beta chain was sequenced during a study of cytomegalovirus exposure and HLA in healthy donors (dated by TCRdb to about 2017). For the study in its entirety: According to an earlier analysis of 550 to 750 of the donors, about 190 million T cells yielded some 120 million unique TCR beta sequences and 276 Gb of sequence data. The number of donors typed differed by locus, with 629-630 for A, B, C, DRB1 and DQB1, about 500 for DQA1, 606 for DPA1, and some 440 for DPB1. To predict cytomegalovirus infection status, the study combined high-throughput TCR immunosequencing, statistical association of individual TCRs with disease status, and machine learning. Genome-wide SNP genotypes for about three fifths of the roughly 670 donors were used in a later genetic analysis, which treated that subset as a discovery cohort. The study was designed to test whether signatures of past pathogen exposure could be identified by cataloging public T cell receptors. A separate validation cohort of more than 100 different subjects was used in addition to the approximately 610-subject first cohort. The T cell repertoires of 666 subjects were profiled by immunosequencing and related to cytomegalovirus serostatus. The later analysis used no new phenotypic data to find candidate immune exposures, relying instead on TCR beta sequences and their occurrence across donors. Alongside the repertoire data, information on donor age, sex, ethnicity and CMV serostatus was compiled. A later analysis re-examined previously published TCR beta repertoires from about 700 donors and added high-resolution HLA genotyping to investigate patterns of TCR occurrence. An early release covering roughly 640 HLA-typed donors comprised about 310 gigabases of sequencing data and tens of millions of unique TCR sequences. Among the approximately 420 genotyped donors, around 79% belonged to the genetic ancestry cluster associated with self-reported Caucasian donors. An earlier analysis of 587 of the donors used high-throughput TCR beta sequencing to judge whether each TCR beta V gene segment behaved as functional or pseudogenic. Because of strong linkage in the cohort, roughly five DR-DQ haplotypes were treated as single units for association and clustering. Among around 400 genotyped donors of the cohort, an average of about 240,000 unique TCR beta nucleotide sequences were sequenced per donor, about a sixth of them non-productive. All discovery cohort repertoires had been generated using a single sequencing platform. HLA typing included class I and class II loci at four-digit resolution. General conclusions and limits of the study: Sequencing depth was assumed to be roughly uniform across donors in the presence/absence analyses, though that assumption may not hold. A group of highly shared sequence variants was considered likely to be a technical artifact of the sequencing pipeline. In a later analysis, several top co-occurrence clusters were reported to appear linked to parvovirus B19, influenza, CMV and Epstein-Barr virus. When HLA alleles, especially DR and DQ, strongly co-occurred, attributing TCR associations to individual alleles was difficult. A later genetic analysis associated a missense DCLRE1C variant with V-gene and J-gene trimming of TCR beta chains, and an independent cohort replicated the association. The authors suggested that the approach could potentially be extended to other disease states and immunological phenotypes. Because HLA typing was unavailable for some donors at each locus, only the typed subset was used in association tests. In a later analysis, HLA-associated TCR beta chains showed more clonal expansion and lower generation probabilities than non-associated chains that were equally common. A further reported finding was that TCR beta sequences accurately predicted the HLA-A and HLA-B alleles for most subjects in the first cohort. Cytomegalovirus status was reported to be diagnosed by the classifier with high specificity and sensitivity in both the original and validation cohorts. Over 15 rarely observed V segments, including chromosome 9 orphons, were excluded from the earlier analysis of several hundred of the donors because counts were too low. In an earlier analysis of 587 of the donors, most TCR beta V segments appeared in productive rearrangements about 87% or about 30% of the time, broadly matching IMGT annotations. Some IMGT-functional V segments, including TRBV6-2 and TRBV6-3, could not be distinguished by the 87-base-pair reads and were therefore excluded. According to a later analysis, most CMV-associated TCR beta chains appeared to be HLA-restricted, and the HLA associations seemed to be driven largely by CMV exposure. Correlated functional status among segregating V segments might be attributable to linkage disequilibrium, but an unknown experimental factor could not be ruled out. CMV serostatus was the only immune exposure information available for the cohort. Only TCR beta chains were sequenced in this cohort, and the absence of alpha or paired-chain data limited detectable features. Specific HLA alleles were associated with 16,951 TCR beta sequences at a false discovery rate of 0.05 in a later analysis. Compared with the approximately 670-donor mean, donors in an Asian-associated ancestry cluster had fewer N-insertions in productive TCRs, according to a later genetic analysis. Across donors, most TCR sequences were observed very rarely, whereas some public TCRs were present in many individuals. In the study, approximately 160 TCR beta chains were listed as associated with cytomegalovirus. In a later analysis, the rate of TCR association differed among HLA loci, with DRB1 alleles having the most associated TCRs and HLA-C alleles having the fewest. A few of the identified cytomegalovirus-associated TCR beta chains were confirmed in vitro to be specific for cytomegalovirus antigens.

Concerning this clone itself: The specificity of this receptor is unknown. The record has no base qualities; no much larger clone is one base away.

In total, approximately 690 healthy bone marrow donors made up the cohort. At the time of sampling, all cohort members were nominally healthy, though unrecorded immune exposures were likely present. CMV serostatus was recorded as positive for almost 300 and negative for about 50% of the 666 cohort members, whereas no CMV serostatus was recorded for the donor in question. Each donor provided a peripheral blood sample, and peripheral blood mononuclear cells were used for TCR beta sequencing. Genomic DNA was extracted from the blood cell samples with the Qiagen DNeasy Blood Extraction Kit. The protocol used for the library was the immunoSEQ multiplex PCR assay. A mixture of 60 forward primers for TCR Vbeta segments and 13 reverse primers for TCR Jbeta segments was used in the multiplex PCR. Amplification of the CDR3 region of rearranged TCR beta genes was performed with a multiplex PCR assay on genomic DNA. On the Illumina HiSeq System, the amplified TCR beta libraries were sequenced as 87-base-pair reads. On the authors' methods: A later analysis tallied roughly 78 million unique TCR beta chains across the 666 repertoires, and some 10 million of those chains were shared by two or more donors. To remove PCR and sequencing errors, raw reads were error-corrected and collapsed into unique sequences using a nearest-neighbor algorithm that merged closely related sequences. CDR3 sequences were aligned to IMGT reference sequences to assign V, D and J gene segments. Each retained sequence needed at least a six-nucleotide match to both a V gene segment and a J gene segment. A rearrangement was called productive if the CDR3 had no stop codons and remained in frame with V and J, and every other rearrangement was called non-productive. CDR3 was defined according to IMGT convention as the region running from the second conserved V-encoded cysteine to the conserved J-encoded phenylalanine. The earlier analysis of about 620 of the donors excluded sequences that lacked an unambiguous match to a single V gene segment. In an earlier analysis of more than 500 of the donors, a V segment was called functional when productive rearrangements were above 56.7%, and segregating when the standard deviation between donors exceeded 5%. A statistical classification framework was developed to diagnose cytomegalovirus status using the catalog of TCR beta chain sequences. In a later analysis, TCR nucleotide sequences were compared against IMGT/GENE-DB human TR gene sequences so that V and J genes could be assigned. In a later analysis, CDR3 sequences and most-parsimonious VDJ recombination scenarios were assigned using the TCRdist pipeline. A later analysis defined each TCR beta chain by its CDR3 amino acid sequence plus V-gene family, and excluded reads lacking a unique V-gene family. As a way to deal with suspected cross-contamination and a sequencing artifact, a later analysis dropped roughly 620 nucleotide sequences that were highly shared and had low generation probability. In a later analysis, a clonal expansion index for each public chain was calculated from normalized within-repertoire ranks of inferred template counts. In a later analysis, generation probabilities were computed using a VDJ recombination model fitted to out-of-frame rearrangements, and the results were checked against IGoR. Hypergeometric tests were used in a later analysis to score TCR-TCR, TCR-HLA and TCR-CMV co-occurrence, with a repertoire-size bias correction applied to the TCR pairs. False discovery rates were estimated in a later analysis by permuting HLA or CMV assignments 20 times. A later analysis grouped co-occurring TCRs with DBSCAN, adding TCRdist sequence similarity when clustering within HLA-allele-positive subsets. Repertoires with fewer than 30,000 or more than 120,000 public chains were left out of co-occurrence clustering, as were a handful of repertoires with anomalous nucleotide sharing. The source is immuneACCESS, and TCRdb retained only in-frame sequences with V and J called. Part of the clones is not carried over; for the studies checked, unresolved V genes explain less than half of this, and the remainder is unexplained. V and J calls and clone size are as listed in that table; D and trimming were resolved from the DNA. Recorded for this sample are over 200,000 clones; over 65% of them occurred a single time. The ten largest clonotypes hold over 1% of the sample.

Trimming accounts for 9 bases at V and 1 base at J, while the number of junction bases matched to no gene is 6. CDR1 SGDLS and CDR2 YYNGEE are derived from the germline V gene. Its CDR3 holds 14 amino acids, cysteine through phenylalanine. Of the read, only the CDR3 DNA is kept; its 42 bases are in frame from base 1. The specimen sequenced was PBMCs. The chain employs TRBV9 and TRBJ2-5; 10 bases in the middle match TRBD1. The source is a human donor in good health. The nucleotide sequence is TGTGCCATCCCGGGACAGGGGCTCCAAGAGACCCAGTACTTC. Its protein is CAIPGQGLQETQYF. Reference TRBV9 and TRBJ2-5 genes cover what lies past the CDR3, so the full variable domain is DSGVTQTPKHLITATGQRVTLRCSPRSGDLSVYWYQQSLDQGLQFLIQYYNGEERAKGNILERFSAQQFPDLHSELNLSSLELGDSALYFCAIPGQGLQETQYFGPGTRLLVL.